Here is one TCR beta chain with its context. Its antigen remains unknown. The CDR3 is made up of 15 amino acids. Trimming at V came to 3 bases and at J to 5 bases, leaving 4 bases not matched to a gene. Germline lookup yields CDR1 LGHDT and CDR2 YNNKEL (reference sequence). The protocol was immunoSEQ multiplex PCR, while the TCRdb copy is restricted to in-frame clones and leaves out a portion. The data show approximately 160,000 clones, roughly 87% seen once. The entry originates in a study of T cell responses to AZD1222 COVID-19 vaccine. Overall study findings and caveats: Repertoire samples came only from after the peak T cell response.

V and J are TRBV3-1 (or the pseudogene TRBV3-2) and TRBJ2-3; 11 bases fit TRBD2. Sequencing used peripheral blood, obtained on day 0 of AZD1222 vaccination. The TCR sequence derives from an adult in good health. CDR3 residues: CASSQGLAEQDTQYF. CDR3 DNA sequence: TGTGCCAGCAGCCAGGGACTAGCGGAACAAGATACGCAGTATTTT.